The source of this T cell receptor (beta chain) is a study of molecular identifiers for immune sequencing clone quantification. Overall study context: Sequencing covered four of five parts into which replicate RNA from about 20,000 or 100,000 naive CD8 cells was split.

Using its own MiXCR run on the PCR reads, TCRdb lists one record per CDR3 protein. Here the sample spans 490,000 or so distinct CDR3 sequences, about 25% being singletons. Sorting was used to obtain naive CD8 T cells (CD8+CD4-CCR7+CD45RA+). Looked up from germline, CDR1 is LGHNA and CDR2 is YSLEER. V was clipped by 3 bases and J by 2 bases, with 13 bases between them. This CDR3 comprises 15 residues. The chain uses TRBV4-3 and TRBJ1-1; D is uncertain. Specimen: naive CD8+ T cells from blood, with Jurkat cell RNA spiked in. Subset: FACS-sorted CD8+CD4-CCR7+CD45RA+ naive T cells. The TCR was taken from a human donor in good health. Some libraries in this study had Jurkat cell RNA spiked in. This CDR3 reads CASSQESVANTEAFF. CDR3 nucleotide sequence: TGCGCCAGCAGCCAGGAGAGCGTTGCAAACACTGAAGCTTTCTTT.